This TCR beta chain was retrieved from a study of blood T cell repertoires in COVID-19. Turning to the study itself: The origin of the acute and convalescent COVID-19 samples was the United States, Italy and Spain.

The trim removed 3 bases at V and 4 bases at J, leaving 8 bases unmatched. The CDR3 is 14 amino acids. In germline, CDR1 is DFQATT, CDR2 SNEGSKA (reference sequence). Authors' processing steps: Amplifying reference gene primers gave estimates of nucleated cell counts. Repertoires were generated with immunoSEQ multiplex PCR, while TCRdb's copy carries only in-frame clones and drops some. Clone size and the V and J calls come from that table; the DNA yielded D and trimming. Of around 120,000 clones in the sample, 80% to 90% are singletons; the top ten hold about 5.4%. Sequenced sample: peripheral blood. The TCR was taken from a man older than 75 with active or convalescent COVID-19. This chain connects TRBV20-1 to TRBJ2-5; 7 nucleotides match TRBD2. CDR3 sequence: CSASPASGVETQYF. DNA of the CDR3: TGCAGTGCTAGTCCGGCTAGCGGCGTAGAGACCCAGTACTTC.